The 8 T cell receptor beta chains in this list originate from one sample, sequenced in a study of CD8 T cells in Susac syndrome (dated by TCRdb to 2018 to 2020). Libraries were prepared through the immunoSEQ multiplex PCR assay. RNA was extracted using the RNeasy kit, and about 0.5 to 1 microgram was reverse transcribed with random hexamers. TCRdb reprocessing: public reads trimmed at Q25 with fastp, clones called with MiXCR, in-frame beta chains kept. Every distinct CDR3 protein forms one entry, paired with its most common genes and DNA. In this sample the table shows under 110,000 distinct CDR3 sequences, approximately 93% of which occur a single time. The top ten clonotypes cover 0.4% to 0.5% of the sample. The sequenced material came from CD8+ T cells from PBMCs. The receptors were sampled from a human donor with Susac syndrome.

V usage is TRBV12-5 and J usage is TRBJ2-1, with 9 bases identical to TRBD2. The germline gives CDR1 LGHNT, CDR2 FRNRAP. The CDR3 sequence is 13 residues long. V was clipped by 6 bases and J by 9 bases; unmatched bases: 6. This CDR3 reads CASGPGLASEQFF. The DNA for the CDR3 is TGTGCTAGTGGCCCTGGACTAGCGAGTGAGCAGTTCTTC.

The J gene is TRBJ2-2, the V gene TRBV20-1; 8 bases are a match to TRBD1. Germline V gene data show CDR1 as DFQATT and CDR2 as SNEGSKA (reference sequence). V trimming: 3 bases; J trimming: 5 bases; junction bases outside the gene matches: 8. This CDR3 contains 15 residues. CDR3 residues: CSASRRRTGTGELFF. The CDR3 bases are TGCAGTGCTAGTAGAAGACGGACAGGGACCGGGGAGCTGTTTTTT.

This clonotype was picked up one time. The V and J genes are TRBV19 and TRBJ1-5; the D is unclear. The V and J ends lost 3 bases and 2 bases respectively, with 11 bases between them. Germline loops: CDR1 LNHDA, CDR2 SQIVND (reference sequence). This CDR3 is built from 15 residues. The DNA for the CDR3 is TGTGCCAGTAGTATTGAGCTTTATGGCAATCAGCCCCAGCATTTT. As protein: CASSIELYGNQPQHF.

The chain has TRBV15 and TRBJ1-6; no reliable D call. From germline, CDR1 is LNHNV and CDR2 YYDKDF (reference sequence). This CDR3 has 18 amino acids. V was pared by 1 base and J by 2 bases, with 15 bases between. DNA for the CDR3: TGTGCCACCAGCAGAGTGGGGTCCGGCGGCCCCTATAATTCACCCCTCCACTTT. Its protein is CATSRVGSGGPYNSPLHF.

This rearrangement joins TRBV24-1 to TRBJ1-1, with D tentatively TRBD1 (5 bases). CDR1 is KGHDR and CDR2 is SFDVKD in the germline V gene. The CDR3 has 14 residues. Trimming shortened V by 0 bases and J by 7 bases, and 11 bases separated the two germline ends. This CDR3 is CATSDLPLQGEAFF. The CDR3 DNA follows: TGTGCCACCAGTGATTTGCCCCTCCAGGGTGAAGCTTTCTTT.

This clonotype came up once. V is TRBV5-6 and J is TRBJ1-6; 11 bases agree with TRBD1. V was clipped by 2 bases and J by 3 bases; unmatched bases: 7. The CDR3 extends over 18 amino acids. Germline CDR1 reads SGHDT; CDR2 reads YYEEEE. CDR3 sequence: CASSLRSGTGGYNSPLHF. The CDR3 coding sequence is TGTGCCAGCAGCTTACGGTCCGGGACAGGGGGCTATAATTCACCCCTCCACTTT.

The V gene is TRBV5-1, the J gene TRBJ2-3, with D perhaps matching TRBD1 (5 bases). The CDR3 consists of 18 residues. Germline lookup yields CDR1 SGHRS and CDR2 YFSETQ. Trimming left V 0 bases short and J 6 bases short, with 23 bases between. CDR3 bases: TGCGCCAGCAGCTTGGTCGGTCTCCTAGACAGCGTAACGGATACGCAGTATTTT. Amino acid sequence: CASSLVGLLDSVTDTQYF.

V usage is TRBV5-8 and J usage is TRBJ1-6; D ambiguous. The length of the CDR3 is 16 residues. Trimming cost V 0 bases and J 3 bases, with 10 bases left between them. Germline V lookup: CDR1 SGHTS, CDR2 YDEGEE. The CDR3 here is CASSLGRTHYNSPLHF. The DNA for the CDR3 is TGTGCCAGCAGCTTGGGGCGGACCCACTATAATTCACCCCTCCACTTT.